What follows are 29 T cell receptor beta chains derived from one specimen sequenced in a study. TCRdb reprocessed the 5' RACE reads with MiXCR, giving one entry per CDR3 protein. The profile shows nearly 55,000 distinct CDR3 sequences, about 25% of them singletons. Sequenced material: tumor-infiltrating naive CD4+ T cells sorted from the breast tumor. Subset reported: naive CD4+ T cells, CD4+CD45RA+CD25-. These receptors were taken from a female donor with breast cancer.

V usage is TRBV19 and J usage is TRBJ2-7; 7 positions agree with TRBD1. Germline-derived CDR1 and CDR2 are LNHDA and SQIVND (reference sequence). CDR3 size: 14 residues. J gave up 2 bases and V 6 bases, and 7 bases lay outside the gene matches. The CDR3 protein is CASSTGDSTYEQYF. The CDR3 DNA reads TGTGCCAGTAGCACAGGGGATAGTACCTACGAGCAGTACTTC.

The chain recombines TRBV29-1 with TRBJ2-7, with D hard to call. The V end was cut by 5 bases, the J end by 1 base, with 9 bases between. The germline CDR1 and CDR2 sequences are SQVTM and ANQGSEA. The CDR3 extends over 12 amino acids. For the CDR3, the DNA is TGCAGCGTTCTCACACCTTCCTACGAGCAGTACTTC. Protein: CSVLTPSYEQYF.

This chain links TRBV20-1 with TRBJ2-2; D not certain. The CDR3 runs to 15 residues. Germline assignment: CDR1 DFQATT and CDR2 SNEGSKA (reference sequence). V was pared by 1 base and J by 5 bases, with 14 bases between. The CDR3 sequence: CSARVLIKTTGELFF. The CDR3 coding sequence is TGCAGTGCTAGAGTGTTAATTAAAACAACCGGGGAGCTGTTTTTT.

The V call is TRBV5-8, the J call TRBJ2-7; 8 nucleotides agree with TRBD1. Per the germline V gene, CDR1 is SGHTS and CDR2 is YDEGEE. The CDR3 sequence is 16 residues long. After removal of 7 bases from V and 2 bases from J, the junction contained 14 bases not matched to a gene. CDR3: CASLDRGFAPPYEQYF. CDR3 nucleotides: TGTGCCAGCCTCGACAGGGGTTTTGCCCCCCCCTACGAGCAGTACTTC.

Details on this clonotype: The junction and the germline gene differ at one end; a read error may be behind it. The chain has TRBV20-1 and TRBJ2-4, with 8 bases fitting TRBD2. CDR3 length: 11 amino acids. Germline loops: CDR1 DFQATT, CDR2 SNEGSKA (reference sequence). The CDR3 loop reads CQRESENIHYF. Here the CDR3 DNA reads TGTCAGCGGGAGTCGGAAAACATTCATTACTTC.

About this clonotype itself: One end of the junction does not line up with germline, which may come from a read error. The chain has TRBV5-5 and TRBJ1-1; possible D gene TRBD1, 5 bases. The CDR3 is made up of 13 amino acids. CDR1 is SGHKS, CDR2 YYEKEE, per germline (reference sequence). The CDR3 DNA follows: TGTGCCAGCAGCCCGCCTTTGGACACCGAAGCTTTCTTT. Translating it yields CASSPPLDTEAFF. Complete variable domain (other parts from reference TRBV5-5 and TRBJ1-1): DAGVTQSPTHLIKTRGQQVTLRCSPISGHKSVSWYQQVLGQGPQFIFQYYEKEERGRGNFPDRFSARQFPNYSSELNVNALLLGDSALYLCASSPPLDTEAFFGQGTRLTVV.

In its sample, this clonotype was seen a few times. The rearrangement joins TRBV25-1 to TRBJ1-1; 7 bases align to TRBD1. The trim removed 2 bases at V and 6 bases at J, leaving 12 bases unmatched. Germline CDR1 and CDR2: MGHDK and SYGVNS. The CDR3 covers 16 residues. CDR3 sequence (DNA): TGTGCCAGCAGTGAACAGGGGGGTGGGCGATACGCTGAAGCTTTCTTT. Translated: CASSEQGGGRYAEAFF.

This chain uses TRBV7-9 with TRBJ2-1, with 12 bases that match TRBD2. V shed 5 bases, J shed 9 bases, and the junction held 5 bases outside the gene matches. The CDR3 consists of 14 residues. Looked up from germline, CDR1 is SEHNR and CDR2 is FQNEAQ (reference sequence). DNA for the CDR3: TGTGCCAGCAGCCGACTAGCGGGAGATGGTGAGCAGTTCTTC. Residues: CASSRLAGDGEQFF.

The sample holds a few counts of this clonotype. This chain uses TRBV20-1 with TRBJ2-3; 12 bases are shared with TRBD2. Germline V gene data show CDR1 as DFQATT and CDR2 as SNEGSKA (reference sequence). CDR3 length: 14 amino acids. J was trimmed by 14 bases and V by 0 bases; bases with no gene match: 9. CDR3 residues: CSARDPSGRAVRYF. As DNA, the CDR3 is TGCAGTGCTAGAGACCCTAGCGGGAGGGCCGTAAGGTATTTT.

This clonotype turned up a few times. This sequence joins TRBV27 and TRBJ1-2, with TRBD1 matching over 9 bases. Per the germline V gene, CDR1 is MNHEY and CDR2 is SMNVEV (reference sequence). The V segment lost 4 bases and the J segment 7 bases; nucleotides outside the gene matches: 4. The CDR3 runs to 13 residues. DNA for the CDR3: TGTGCCAGCAGTTCTACAGGGGGCTTTGGCTACACCTTC. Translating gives CASSSTGGFGYTF.

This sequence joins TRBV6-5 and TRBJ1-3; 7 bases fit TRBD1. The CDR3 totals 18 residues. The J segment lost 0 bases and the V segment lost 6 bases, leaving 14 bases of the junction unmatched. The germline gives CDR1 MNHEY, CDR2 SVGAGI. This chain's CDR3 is CASRTQRQGGISGNTIYF. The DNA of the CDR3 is TGTGCCAGCAGAACCCAAAGACAGGGCGGGATCTCTGGAAACACCATATATTTT.

Here the CDR3 DNA reads TGTGCCAGCAGTTATAAAGGACAGGGTGGCCAGCCCCAGCATTTT. Translation: CASSYKGQGGQPQHF. The chain combines TRBV6-5 with TRBJ1-5; 8 bases fit TRBD1. The CDR3 sequence is 15 residues long. CDR1 is MNHEY, CDR2 SVGAGI, per germline. With 3 bases clipped from V and 7 bases from J, the junction kept 8 bases outside the gene matches.

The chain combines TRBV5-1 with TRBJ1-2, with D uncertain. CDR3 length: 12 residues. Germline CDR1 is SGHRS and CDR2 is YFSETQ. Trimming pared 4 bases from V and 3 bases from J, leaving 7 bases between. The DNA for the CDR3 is TGCGCCAGCAGCCGGGGAGACTATGGCTACACCTTC. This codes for CASSRGDYGYTF.

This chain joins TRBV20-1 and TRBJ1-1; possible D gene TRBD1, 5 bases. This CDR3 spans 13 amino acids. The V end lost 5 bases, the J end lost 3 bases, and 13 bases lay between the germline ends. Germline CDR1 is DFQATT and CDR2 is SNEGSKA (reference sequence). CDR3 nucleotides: TGCAGTGCTCGCGGGGCGTTCGACACTGAAGCTTTCTTT. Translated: CSARGAFDTEAFF.

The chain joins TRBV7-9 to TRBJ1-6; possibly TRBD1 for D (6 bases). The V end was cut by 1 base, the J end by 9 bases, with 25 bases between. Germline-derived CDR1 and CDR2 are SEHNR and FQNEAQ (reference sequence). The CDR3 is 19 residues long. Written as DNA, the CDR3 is TGTGCCAGCAGCTTAGTCCCCGCCAGGGGTATATTCGGGGGTTCACCCCTCCACTTT. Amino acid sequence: CASSLVPARGIFGGSPLHF.

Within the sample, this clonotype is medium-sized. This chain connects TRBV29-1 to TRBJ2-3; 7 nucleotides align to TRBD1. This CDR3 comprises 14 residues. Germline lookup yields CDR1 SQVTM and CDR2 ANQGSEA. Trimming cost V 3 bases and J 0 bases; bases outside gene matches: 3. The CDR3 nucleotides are TGCAGCGTTGACCGGGACAGTAGCACAGATACGCAGTATTTT. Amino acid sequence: CSVDRDSSTDTQYF.

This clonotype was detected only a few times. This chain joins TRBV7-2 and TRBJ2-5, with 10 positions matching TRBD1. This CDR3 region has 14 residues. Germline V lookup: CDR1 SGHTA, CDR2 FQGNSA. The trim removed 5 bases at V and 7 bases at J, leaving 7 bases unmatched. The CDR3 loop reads CASSRGQGGGTQYF. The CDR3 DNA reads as TGTGCCAGCAGCCGTGGACAGGGGGGTGGGACCCAGTACTTC.

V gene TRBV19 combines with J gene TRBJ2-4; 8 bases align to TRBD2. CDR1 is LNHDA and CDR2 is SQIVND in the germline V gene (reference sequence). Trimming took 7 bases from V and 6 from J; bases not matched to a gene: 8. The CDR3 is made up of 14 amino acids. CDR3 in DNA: TGTGCCAGTACGGGAGGGCCCTCAGCAAACATTCAGTACTTC. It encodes CASTGGPSANIQYF.

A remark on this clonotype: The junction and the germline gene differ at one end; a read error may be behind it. The CDR3 nucleotides read TGCAGTGATAGAGAGTCCAGCGGGAGGGCTGACAATGAGCAGTTCTTC. Translated: CSDRESSGRADNEQFF. This rearrangement joins TRBV20-1 to TRBJ2-1, with 10 bases matching TRBD2. CDR1 is DFQATT, CDR2 SNEGSKA, per germline (reference sequence). The CDR3 covers 16 residues.

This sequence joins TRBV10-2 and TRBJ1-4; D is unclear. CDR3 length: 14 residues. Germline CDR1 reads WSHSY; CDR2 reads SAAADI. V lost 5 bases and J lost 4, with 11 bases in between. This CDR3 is CASSKTGDNEKLFF. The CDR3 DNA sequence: TGCGCCAGCAGTAAGACGGGTGATAATGAAAAACTGTTTTTT.

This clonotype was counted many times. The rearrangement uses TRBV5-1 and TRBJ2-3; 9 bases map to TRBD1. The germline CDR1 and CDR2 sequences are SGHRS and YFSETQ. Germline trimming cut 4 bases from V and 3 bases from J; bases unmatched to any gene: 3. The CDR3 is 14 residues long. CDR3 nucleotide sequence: TGCGCCAGCAGCCGGGACAGGGCGACAGATACGCAGTATTTT. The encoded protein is CASSRDRATDTQYF.

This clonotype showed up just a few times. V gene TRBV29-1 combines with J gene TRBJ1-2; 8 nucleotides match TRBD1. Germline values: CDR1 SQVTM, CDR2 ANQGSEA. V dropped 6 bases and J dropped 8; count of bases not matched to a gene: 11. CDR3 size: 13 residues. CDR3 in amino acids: CSVALAGGEGYTF. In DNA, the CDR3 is TGCAGCGTCGCTCTTGCAGGGGGCGAAGGCTACACCTTC.

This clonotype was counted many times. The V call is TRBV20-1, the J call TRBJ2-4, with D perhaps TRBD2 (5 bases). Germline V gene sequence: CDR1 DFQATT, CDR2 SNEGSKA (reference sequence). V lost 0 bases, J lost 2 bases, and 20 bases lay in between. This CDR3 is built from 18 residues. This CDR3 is CSARDPGWGITTKNIQYF. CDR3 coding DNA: TGCAGTGCTAGAGACCCGGGATGGGGAATAACCACCAAAAACATTCAGTACTTC.

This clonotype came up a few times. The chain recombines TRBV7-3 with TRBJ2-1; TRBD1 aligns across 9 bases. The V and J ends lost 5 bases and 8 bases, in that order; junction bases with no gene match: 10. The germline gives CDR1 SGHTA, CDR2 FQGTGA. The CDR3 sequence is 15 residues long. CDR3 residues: CASSLGQGITHEQFF. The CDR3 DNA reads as TGTGCCAGCAGCCTGGGACAGGGCATTACCCATGAGCAGTTCTTC.

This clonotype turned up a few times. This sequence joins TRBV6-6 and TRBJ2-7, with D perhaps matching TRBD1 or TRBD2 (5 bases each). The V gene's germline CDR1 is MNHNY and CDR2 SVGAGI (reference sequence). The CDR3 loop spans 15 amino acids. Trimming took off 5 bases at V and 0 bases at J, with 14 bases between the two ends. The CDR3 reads CASSPPLGVSYEQYF. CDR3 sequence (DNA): TGTGCCAGCAGTCCCCCTTTGGGGGTCTCCTACGAGCAGTACTTC.

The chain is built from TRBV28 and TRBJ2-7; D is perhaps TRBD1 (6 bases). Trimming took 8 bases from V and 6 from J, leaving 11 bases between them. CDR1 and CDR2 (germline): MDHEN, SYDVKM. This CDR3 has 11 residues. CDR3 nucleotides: TGTGCCAGCTTTACAGGGTCCGAGCAGTACTTC. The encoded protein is CASFTGSEQYF.

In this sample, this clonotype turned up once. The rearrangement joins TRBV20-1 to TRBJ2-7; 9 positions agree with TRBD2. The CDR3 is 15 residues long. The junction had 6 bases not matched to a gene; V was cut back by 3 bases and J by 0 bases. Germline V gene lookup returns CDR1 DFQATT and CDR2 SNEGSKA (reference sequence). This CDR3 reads CSASKREALSYEQYF. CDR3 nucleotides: TGCAGTGCTAGTAAGCGGGAGGCCCTCTCCTACGAGCAGTACTTC.

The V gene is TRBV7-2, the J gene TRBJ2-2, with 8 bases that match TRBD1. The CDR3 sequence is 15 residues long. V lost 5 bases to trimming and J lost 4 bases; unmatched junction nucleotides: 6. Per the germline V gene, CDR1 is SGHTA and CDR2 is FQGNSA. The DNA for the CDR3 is TGTGCCAGCAGCCCGACAGGGGTGGTCACCGGGGAGCTGTTTTTT. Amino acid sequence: CASSPTGVVTGELFF. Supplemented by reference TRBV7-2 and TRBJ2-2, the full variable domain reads GAGVSQSPSNKVTEKGKDVELRCDPISGHTALYWYRQSLGQGLEFLIYFQGNSAPDKSGLPSDRFSAERTGGSVSTLTIQRTQQEDSAVYLCASSPTGVVTGELFFGEGSRLTVL.

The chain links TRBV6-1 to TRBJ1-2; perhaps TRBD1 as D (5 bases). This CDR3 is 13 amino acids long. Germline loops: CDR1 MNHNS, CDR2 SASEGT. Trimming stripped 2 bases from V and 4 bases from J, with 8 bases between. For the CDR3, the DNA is TGTGCCAGCAGTGAAATGAGGGGCTATGGCTACACCTTC. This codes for CASSEMRGYGYTF.